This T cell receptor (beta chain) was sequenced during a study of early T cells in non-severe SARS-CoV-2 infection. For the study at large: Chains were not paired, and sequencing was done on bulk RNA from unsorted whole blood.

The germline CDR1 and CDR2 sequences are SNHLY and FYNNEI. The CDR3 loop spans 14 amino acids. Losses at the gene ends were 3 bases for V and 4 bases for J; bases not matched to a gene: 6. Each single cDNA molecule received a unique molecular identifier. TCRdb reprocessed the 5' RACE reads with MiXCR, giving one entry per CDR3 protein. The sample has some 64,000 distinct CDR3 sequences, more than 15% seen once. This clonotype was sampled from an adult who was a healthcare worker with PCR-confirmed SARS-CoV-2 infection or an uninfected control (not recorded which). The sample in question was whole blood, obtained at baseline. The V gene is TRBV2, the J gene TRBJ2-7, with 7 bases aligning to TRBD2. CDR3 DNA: TGTGCCAGCAGTGACAGACGGGAGGTATACGAGCAGTACTTC. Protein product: CASSDRREVYEQYF.